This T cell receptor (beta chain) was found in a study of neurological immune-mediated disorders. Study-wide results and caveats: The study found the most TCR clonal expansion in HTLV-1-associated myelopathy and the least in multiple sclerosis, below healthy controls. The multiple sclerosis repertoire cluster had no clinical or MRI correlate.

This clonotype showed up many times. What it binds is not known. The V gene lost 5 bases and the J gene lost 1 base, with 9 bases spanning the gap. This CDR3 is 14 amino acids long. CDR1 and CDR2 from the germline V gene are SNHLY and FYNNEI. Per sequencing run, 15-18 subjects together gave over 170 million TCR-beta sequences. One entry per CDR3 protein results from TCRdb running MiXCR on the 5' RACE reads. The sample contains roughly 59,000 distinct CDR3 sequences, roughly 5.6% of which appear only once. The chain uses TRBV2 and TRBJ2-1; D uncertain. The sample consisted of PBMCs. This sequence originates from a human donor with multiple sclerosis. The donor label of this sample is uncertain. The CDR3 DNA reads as TGTGCCAGCAGTAAGGAAGGGTCCTACAATGAGCAGTTCTTC. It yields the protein CASSKEGSYNEQFF.